The rows below give T cell receptor beta chains drawn from one sample of a study of cytomegalovirus exposure and HLA in healthy donors. This table comes from immunoSEQ multiplex PCR, and its TCRdb copy is limited to in-frame clones, with some not included. The sample has around 67,000 clones, around 82% seen once. The sequencing sample was made of PBMCs. Source of these receptors: a young man in good health and CMV-seropositive. Each CDR3 is given with its conserved first and last residue. Each record gives: V gene, clone size, J gene, D gene, CDR3 DNA, CDR3 protein. The D gene is left open where the match is weak. Expanded clones are given a class, and other clones once, few, many or no size at all.

v_gene: TRBV6-4; abundance: .; j_gene: TRBJ1-2; d_gene: .; CDR3nt: TGTGCCAGCAGTGACTCGACAGGACGGTATGGCTACACCTTC; CDR3aa: CASSDSTGRYGYTF
v_gene: TRBV5-6; abundance: .; j_gene: TRBJ1-6; d_gene: .; CDR3nt: TGTGCCAGCAGCCCCTCGGGTTCACCCCTCCACTTT; CDR3aa: CASSPSGSPLHF
v_gene: TRBV7-2; abundance: .; j_gene: TRBJ2-5; d_gene: .; CDR3nt: TGTGCCAGCAGCTCCCGGCGGGTGGAGACCCAGTACTTC; CDR3aa: CASSSRRVETQYF
v_gene: TRBV5-4; abundance: .; j_gene: TRBJ2-7; d_gene: .; CDR3nt: TGTGCCAGCAGCTTGGGTGGCAACTCCTACGAGCAGTACTTC; CDR3aa: CASSLGGNSYEQYF
v_gene: TRBV27; abundance: .; j_gene: TRBJ1-1; d_gene: TRBD1; CDR3nt: TGTGCCAGCAGTCAGGGGGCGCTGAACACTGAAGCTTTCTTT; CDR3aa: CASSQGALNTEAFF
v_gene: TRBV4-1; abundance: few; j_gene: TRBJ2-7; d_gene: TRBD2; CDR3nt: TGCGCCAGCAGCCAAGCGGGACTAGCGAGGGAGCAGTACTTC; CDR3aa: CASSQAGLAREQYF
v_gene: TRBV30; abundance: .; j_gene: TRBJ2-1; d_gene: .; CDR3nt: TGTGCCTGGAGTGTACGTGGGCATGAGCAGTTCTTC; CDR3aa: CAWSVRGHEQFF
v_gene: TRBV5-4; abundance: .; j_gene: TRBJ2-2; d_gene: .; CDR3nt: TGTGCCAGCAGCTCAACCTCGGGCACCGGGGAGCTGTTTTTT; CDR3aa: CASSSTSGTGELFF
v_gene: TRBV19; abundance: .; j_gene: TRBJ2-5; d_gene: .; CDR3nt: TGTGCCAGTAGTGCGGGACTTCAAGAGACCCAGTACTTC; CDR3aa: CASSAGLQETQYF
v_gene: TRBV7-7; abundance: .; j_gene: TRBJ2-1; d_gene: TRBD2; CDR3nt: TGTGCTAGCAGCTTGGAACTAGCGGCCTACAATGAGCAGTTCTTC; CDR3aa: CASSLELAAYNEQFF
v_gene: TRBV7-9; abundance: once; j_gene: TRBJ1-3; d_gene: .; CDR3nt: TGTGCCAGCAGCTTAACAGGGAAGGGAAACACCATATATTTT; CDR3aa: CASSLTGKGNTIYF
v_gene: TRBV6-5; abundance: .; j_gene: TRBJ2-1; d_gene: TRBD2; CDR3nt: TGTGCCAGCAGTTACAGTGCGGGAGGGGTCAATGAGCAGTTCTTC; CDR3aa: CASSYSAGGVNEQFF
v_gene: TRBV7-9; abundance: .; j_gene: TRBJ2-5; d_gene: TRBD1; CDR3nt: TGTGCCAGCATTTACGGGACAGGGGGGCAAGAGACCCAGTACTTC; CDR3aa: CASIYGTGGQETQYF
v_gene: TRBV10-3; abundance: .; j_gene: TRBJ1-1; d_gene: .; CDR3nt: TGTGCCATCAGTGAGTCCGGGTCTTGGAACACTGAAGCTTTCTTT; CDR3aa: CAISESGSWNTEAFF
v_gene: TRBV5-8; abundance: few; j_gene: TRBJ2-2; d_gene: TRBD1; CDR3nt: TGTGCCAGCAGCTTGTATCCGGGACAGGACACCGGGGAGCTGTTTTTT; CDR3aa: CASSLYPGQDTGELFF
v_gene: TRBV10-1; abundance: few; j_gene: TRBJ2-7; d_gene: TRBD2; CDR3nt: TGCGCCAGCAGTGAGACTAGCGGGATATTCTACGAGCAGTACTTC; CDR3aa: CASSETSGIFYEQYF
v_gene: TRBV6-5; abundance: .; j_gene: TRBJ2-7; d_gene: TRBD1; CDR3nt: TGTGCCAGCAAAGGGACCGGGACAGTTGCCTACGAGCAGTACTTC; CDR3aa: CASKGTGTVAYEQYF
v_gene: TRBV29-1; abundance: .; j_gene: TRBJ2-7; d_gene: .; CDR3nt: TGCAGCGTTGTGCCCCAGGGGTCCTACGAGCAGTACTTC; CDR3aa: CSVVPQGSYEQYF
v_gene: TRBV30; abundance: few; j_gene: TRBJ1-5; d_gene: .; CDR3nt: TGTGCCTGGAGCGCAGTAGGGAGAAATAATCAGCCCCAGCATTTT; CDR3aa: CAWSAVGRNNQPQHF
v_gene: TRBV5-1; abundance: once; j_gene: TRBJ2-7; d_gene: TRBD1; CDR3nt: TGCGCCAGCAGCTTGGAACCCGGGACAGGGGGAATCTACGAGCAGTACTTC; CDR3aa: CASSLEPGTGGIYEQYF
v_gene: TRBV6-5; abundance: .; j_gene: TRBJ1-5; d_gene: .; CDR3nt: TGTGCCAGCAGTGGTCCAGGGTTCAATCAGCCCCAGCATTTT; CDR3aa: CASSGPGFNQPQHF
v_gene: TRBV27; abundance: .; j_gene: TRBJ2-1; d_gene: .; CDR3nt: TGTGCCAGCAGTCTGGGCCTCTACAATGAGCAGTTCTTC; CDR3aa: CASSLGLYNEQFF
v_gene: TRBV30; abundance: .; j_gene: TRBJ2-1; d_gene: TRBD1; CDR3nt: TGTGCCTGGAGTGGTAGGGGGCAAAACAATGAGCAGTTCTTC; CDR3aa: CAWSGRGQNNEQFF
v_gene: TRBV29-1; abundance: once; j_gene: TRBJ2-2; d_gene: .; CDR3nt: TGCAGCGTCGCTCAGGGTGCCGGGGAGCTGTTTTTT; CDR3aa: CSVAQGAGELFF
v_gene: TRBV10-1; abundance: .; j_gene: TRBJ2-1; d_gene: TRBD2; CDR3nt: TGCGCCAGCAGCCTAGCGGGCAGCCACAATGAGCAGTTCTTC; CDR3aa: CASSLAGSHNEQFF
v_gene: TRBV28; abundance: .; j_gene: TRBJ1-4; d_gene: .; CDR3nt: TGTGCCACCAAATCAGAGACAGTGGGTCGGGAAAAACTGTTTTTT; CDR3aa: CATKSETVGREKLFF
v_gene: TRBV4-1; abundance: .; j_gene: TRBJ1-4; d_gene: .; CDR3nt: TGCGCCAGCAGCCAACGTACGGATGAAAAACTGTTTTTT; CDR3aa: CASSQRTDEKLFF
v_gene: TRBV29-1; abundance: .; j_gene: TRBJ2-5; d_gene: TRBD1; CDR3nt: TGCAGCGTTGATCGGACAGGGCAAGAGACCCAGTACTTC; CDR3aa: CSVDRTGQETQYF
v_gene: TRBV7-8; abundance: .; j_gene: TRBJ1-1; d_gene: TRBD1; CDR3nt: TGTGCCAGCAGCTCGGGACAGCGAACTGAAGCTTTCTTT; CDR3aa: CASSSGQRTEAFF
v_gene: TRBV4-1; abundance: few; j_gene: TRBJ2-1; d_gene: .; CDR3nt: TGCGCCAGCAGCCAACTAGATGATGAGCAGTTCTTC; CDR3aa: CASSQLDDEQFF
v_gene: TRBV29-1; abundance: .; j_gene: TRBJ1-3; d_gene: TRBD1; CDR3nt: TGCAGCGTTAAAGGGGACAGCGCAGGAAACACCATATATTTT; CDR3aa: CSVKGDSAGNTIYF
v_gene: TRBV14; abundance: few; j_gene: TRBJ1-1; d_gene: .; CDR3nt: TGTGCCAGCAGCCGGGGACAGAACACTGAAGCTTTCTTT; CDR3aa: CASSRGQNTEAFF
v_gene: TRBV9; abundance: .; j_gene: TRBJ1-2; d_gene: .; CDR3nt: TGTGCCAGCAGCCCGGTACAGTATGGCTACACCTTC; CDR3aa: CASSPVQYGYTF
v_gene: TRBV5-1; abundance: .; j_gene: TRBJ2-7; d_gene: TRBD2; CDR3nt: TGCGCCAGCAGCCCCTCGGGAGGGGCGCAAAAGGAGCAGTACTTC; CDR3aa: CASSPSGGAQKEQYF
v_gene: TRBV2; abundance: .; j_gene: TRBJ2-5; d_gene: TRBD1; CDR3nt: TGTGCCAGCACGAGAGACAGGGGTGCGTTGAAGACCCAGTACTTC; CDR3aa: CASTRDRGALKTQYF
v_gene: TRBV19; abundance: .; j_gene: TRBJ1-3; d_gene: .; CDR3nt: TGTGCCACCCGCTCTGGAAACACCATATATTTT; CDR3aa: CATRSGNTIYF
v_gene: TRBV6-1; abundance: many; j_gene: TRBJ1-1; d_gene: TRBD1; CDR3nt: TGTGCCAGCAGCCTGACAGGGTTGAACACTGAAGCTTTCTTT; CDR3aa: CASSLTGLNTEAFF
v_gene: TRBV29-1; abundance: .; j_gene: TRBJ1-1; d_gene: .; CDR3nt: TGCAGCGCCTCTGGGGGGGTCGTGAACACTGAAGCTTTCTTT; CDR3aa: CSASGGVVNTEAFF
v_gene: TRBV29-1; abundance: few; j_gene: TRBJ1-1; d_gene: TRBD1; CDR3nt: TGCAGCGTTGTGTTTCAGGGGGTGACAGGCACTGAAGCTTTCTTT; CDR3aa: CSVVFQGVTGTEAFF
v_gene: TRBV5-1; abundance: .; j_gene: TRBJ2-5; d_gene: .; CDR3nt: TGCGCCAGCAGCTTGATTGCGGGCAGCCAAGAGACCCAGTACTTC; CDR3aa: CASSLIAGSQETQYF